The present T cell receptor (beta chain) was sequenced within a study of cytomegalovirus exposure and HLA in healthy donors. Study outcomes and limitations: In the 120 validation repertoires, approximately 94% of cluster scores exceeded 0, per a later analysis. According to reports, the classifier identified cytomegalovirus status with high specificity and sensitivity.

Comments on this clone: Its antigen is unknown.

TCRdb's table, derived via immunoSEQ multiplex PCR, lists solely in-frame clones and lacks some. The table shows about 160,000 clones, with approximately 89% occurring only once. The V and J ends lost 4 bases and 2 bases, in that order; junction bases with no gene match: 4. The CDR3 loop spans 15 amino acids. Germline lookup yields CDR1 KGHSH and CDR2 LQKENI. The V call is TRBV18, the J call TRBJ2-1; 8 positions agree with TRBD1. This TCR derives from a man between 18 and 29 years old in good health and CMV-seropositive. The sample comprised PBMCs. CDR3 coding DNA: TGTGCCAGCTCACACGAGGACAGGGCCTACAATGAGCAGTTCTTC. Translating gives CASSHEDRAYNEQFF.